This TCR beta chain is drawn from a study of CD8+ T cells in alopecia areata. General study results and limits: Patients shared TCRs less clearly than mice did, possibly for HLA-related reasons. Scalp samples also contribute reads from the resident alphabeta T cells found in normal skin.

Collection of lesional scalp punch biopsies and peripheral blood was performed in alopecia areata patients. RNA extraction was followed by reverse transcription into cDNA, which acted as the sequencing template. Measured with immunoSEQ multiplex PCR; TCRdb has only the in-frame clones, and not every one. The sample lists about 82,000 clones, roughly 51% seen once, with approximately 5.4% in the top ten. On this clone: Its antigen is undetermined. This CDR3 is also generated by other DNA sequences in the sample.

The CDR3 extends over 13 amino acids. Germline loops: CDR1 MGHRA, CDR2 YSYEKL. The V end lost 1 base, the J end lost 1 base, and 4 bases lay between the germline ends. The sample taken for sequencing was NKG2D-high CD8+ T cells sorted from blood. This sequence was found in a human donor with alopecia areata. V and J are TRBV4-1 and TRBJ2-5; D remains ambiguous. The DNA for the CDR3 is TGCGCCAGCAGCCAAGGGGTCCAAGAGACCCAGTACTTC. As protein: CASSQGVQETQYF.